The 7 T cell receptor beta chains in this list originate from one sample, sequenced in a study of T-cell reconstitution after alpha-beta-depleted transplantation in children. Using unique molecular identifiers, the investigators prepared the TCRbeta library. TCRdb fed the PCR reads into MiXCR, producing one record per CDR3 protein. The sample has 700,000 to 950,000 distinct CDR3 sequences, 16% seen once; the top ten hold approximately 5%. The specimen comprised PBMCs, mostly from graft donor cells, sampled 360 days after TCRalphabeta/CD19-depleted stem cell transplant. The receptors come from a male patient younger than 18 who had a stem cell transplant for acute lymphoblastic leukemia, so the T cells may come from the graft donor.

The chain is built from TRBV27 and TRBJ2-7; D ambiguous. Trimming pared 1 base from V and 5 bases from J, leaving 12 bases between. The germline V gene encodes CDR1 MNHEY and CDR2 SMNVEV (reference sequence). The CDR3 loop spans 14 amino acids. CDR3 DNA: TGTGCCAGCAGTTTATTGAATGCCGTTCACGAGCAGTACTTC. As protein: CASSLLNAVHEQYF.

In its sample, this clonotype was seen a few times. The chain joins TRBV5-1 to TRBJ2-3, with D perhaps matching TRBD1 (5 bases). From germline, CDR1 is SGHRS and CDR2 YFSETQ. The V end lost 3 bases, the J end lost 4 bases, and 18 bases lay between the germline ends. CDR3 length equals 16 residues. CDR3 bases: TGCGCCAGCAGCTCTGAACCAGGGATCTCCCCAGATACGCAGTATTTT. It is translated as CASSSEPGISPDTQYF. Full variable domain (rest looked up from reference TRBV5-1 and TRBJ2-3): KAGVTQTPRYLIKTRGQQVTLSCSPISGHRSVSWYQQTPGQGLQFLFEYFSETQRNKGNFPGRFSGRQFSNSRSEMNVSTLELGDSALYLCASSSEPGISPDTQYFGPGTRLTVL.

In its sample, this clonotype was seen a few times. The chain joins TRBV12-3 or TRBV12-4 to TRBJ1-2, with 7 nucleotides matching TRBD1. V trimming: 5 bases; J trimming: 10 bases; junction bases outside the gene matches: 19. This CDR3 contains 16 residues. CDR3 in amino acids: CASSRQGSPFARDYTF. Written as DNA, the CDR3 is TGTGCCAGCAGTCGACAGGGATCCCCCTTCGCTAGGGACTACACCTTC.

This chain connects TRBV2 to TRBJ2-5, with a possible D match to TRBD2 (6 bases). Germline assignment: CDR1 SNHLY and CDR2 FYNNEI. This CDR3 is built from 14 residues. The V end was cut by 8 bases, the J end by 6 bases, with 19 bases between. CDR3: CASGGDGGQKTQYF. Written as DNA, the CDR3 is TGTGCCAGCGGAGGGGACGGTGGGCAAAAGACCCAGTACTTC.

V is TRBV10-3 and J is TRBJ2-3, with 14 bases lining up with TRBD2. With 7 bases clipped from V and 3 bases from J, the junction kept 6 bases outside the gene matches. Germline V lookup: CDR1 ENHRY, CDR2 SYGVKD. CDR3 size: 16 residues. This CDR3 is CAITQRTSGRTDTQYF. The CDR3 DNA follows: TGTGCCATCACCCAAAGGACTAGCGGGAGGACAGATACGCAGTATTTT.

The gene calls are TRBV29-1 and TRBJ2-5; a weak D match, TRBD1 (5 bases). The length of the CDR3 is 14 residues. From germline, CDR1 is SQVTM and CDR2 ANQGSEA. V lost 3 bases and J lost 5, with 16 bases in between. CDR3 region: CSVDSRRGNETQYF. CDR3 in DNA: TGCAGCGTTGATTCAAGAAGGGGCAATGAGACCCAGTACTTC.

The V and J genes are TRBV18 and TRBJ1-1, with 7 positions matching TRBD1. The CDR3 is made up of 16 amino acids. The V and J ends lost 3 bases and 0 bases, in that order; junction bases with no gene match: 7. Germline V gene lookup returns CDR1 KGHSH and CDR2 LQKENI. The CDR3 here is CASSPPGTAMNTEAFF. The CDR3 nucleotides read TGTGCCAGCTCACCCCCCGGGACAGCCATGAACACTGAAGCTTTCTTT.